The T cell receptor (beta chain) described here comes from a study of control samples from healthy donors and cancer patients. Only one count was recorded for this clone. Germline V gene data show CDR1 as SGHNT and CDR2 as YYREEE (reference sequence). Unmatched junction bases numbered 9, after V lost 0 bases and J lost 6 bases. This CDR3 has 16 amino acids. Here immunoSEQ multiplex PCR was the method, and the copy in TCRdb shows in-frame clones only, minus some. The repertoire includes about 120,000 clones, 85% to 95% of them detected once, and less than 3.5% sits in the top ten. The chain couples TRBV5-4 to TRBJ2-5; 9 bases line up with TRBD1. Sequenced sample: blood. This receptor was obtained from a man aged 25-45 years in good health. CDR3 residues: CASSLGRDRVEKTQYF. The DNA of the CDR3 is TGTGCCAGCAGCTTGGGCCGGGACAGGGTGGAGAAGACCCAGTACTTC.